What follows are 3 T cell receptor beta chains derived from one specimen sequenced in a study of T cell repertoires in cytomegalovirus infection. Each CDR3 protein is one row after TCRdb ran MiXCR on the reads. In the table there are just over 300,000 distinct CDR3 sequences, roughly a sixth of which are singletons. Source material: PBMCs. The source of these receptors is a human donor in good health (CMV status not recorded). Some clones in this sample may be carry-over from other donors' samples.

This clonotype was counted many times. The V call is TRBV12-3 or TRBV12-4, the J call TRBJ1-2; D remains ambiguous. V gave up 1 base and J gave up 4 bases, with 10 bases separating them. This CDR3 spans 14 amino acids. The CDR3 region is CASSLDGEIYGYTF. CDR3 DNA: TGTGCCAGCAGTTTAGACGGAGAGATCTATGGCTACACCTTC.

This clonotype was found many times. The chain is built from TRBV6-2 or TRBV6-3 and TRBJ1-5, with D unresolved. This CDR3 comprises 13 residues. V was shortened by 6 bases and J by 7 bases, with 13 bases between the two germline ends. CDR1 and CDR2 from the germline V gene are MNHEY and SVGEGT. In nucleotides, the CDR3 is TGTGCCAGCAGCCACGAGGACTGGCAGCCCCAGCATTTT. Protein sequence: CASSHEDWQPQHF.

This CDR3 reads CASSLGDRVYQPQHF. DNA of the CDR3: TGTGCCAGCAGCTTAGGGGACAGGGTTTATCAGCCCCAGCATTTT. The V gene is TRBV7-9, the J gene TRBJ1-5; TRBD1 matches at 9 bases. Germline V gives CDR1 SEHNR, CDR2 FQNEAQ (reference sequence). The trim removed 1 base at V and 5 bases at J, leaving 3 bases unmatched. The CDR3 has 15 amino acids.